This T cell receptor beta chain was obtained from a study of cytomegalovirus exposure and HLA in healthy donors. As regards this clone: Its target is not known.

Broader study findings: DRB1 showed the most TCR associations and HLA-C the fewest in a later analysis, as rates varied by HLA locus. In a later analysis, parvovirus B19, influenza, CMV and Epstein-Barr virus appeared linked to several top co-occurrence clusters.

The study ran its PCR with 60 Vbeta and 13 Jbeta primers. The repertoire was sequenced with immunoSEQ multiplex PCR; TCRdb's copy has only in-frame clones and lacks some. The data include roughly 220,000 clones; the top ten clones carry 0.95% to 1.3%. Germline loops: CDR1 MNHEY, CDR2 SMNVEV (reference sequence). CDR3 length: 15 amino acids. Trimming removed 10 bases from V and 4 bases from J, with 20 bases in between. J is TRBJ1-5 and V is TRBV27; weak D call: TRBD1 (5 bases). Sequenced sample: PBMCs. This TCR derives from a girl aged 2 to 9 in good health and CMV-seropositive. The CDR3 coding sequence is TGTGCCACCCGAAAGGACGGCGGGGCAAATCAGCCCCAGCATTTT. Translating it yields CATRKDGGANQPQHF.